Described below is a single T cell receptor (beta chain) sequence and its context. Its antigen is unidentified. The sample belongs to a study of OX40 agonist ivuxolimab in advanced cancers. Overall study context: Intravenous ivuxolimab was administered to patients every 2 weeks at 0.01 to 10 mg/kg. A mean age of approximately 60 years, range about 20 to 79, was recorded, and roughly 80% were male. General study points: Patients who responded partially at 0.1-3.0 mg/kg showed clonal expansion ranking among the lowest. Low normalized T-cell clonal expansion was additionally recorded for some nonresponders.

Using immunoSEQ multiplex PCR, the repertoire was profiled, and TCRdb retains in-frame clones only, with some absent. The profile shows tens of thousands of clones, approximately 88% of them singletons. J lost 4 bases, V lost 2 bases, and 10 bases had no gene match. Per the germline V gene, CDR1 is MNHNY and CDR2 is SVGAGI (reference sequence). The CDR3 extends over 16 amino acids. The clonotype comes from an adult with an advanced solid tumor such as melanoma, head and neck, liver or kidney cancer. Sample: CD4+ or CD8+ T cells sorted from blood, taken in a trial of the OX40 agonist ivuxolimab. The rearrangement uses TRBV6-6 and TRBJ2-7, with 8 bases matching TRBD1. Written as DNA, the CDR3 is TGTGCCAGCAGTTACCGGCAGGGGGCGAACCTTTACGAGCAGTACGTC. Residues: CASSYRQGANLYEQYV.